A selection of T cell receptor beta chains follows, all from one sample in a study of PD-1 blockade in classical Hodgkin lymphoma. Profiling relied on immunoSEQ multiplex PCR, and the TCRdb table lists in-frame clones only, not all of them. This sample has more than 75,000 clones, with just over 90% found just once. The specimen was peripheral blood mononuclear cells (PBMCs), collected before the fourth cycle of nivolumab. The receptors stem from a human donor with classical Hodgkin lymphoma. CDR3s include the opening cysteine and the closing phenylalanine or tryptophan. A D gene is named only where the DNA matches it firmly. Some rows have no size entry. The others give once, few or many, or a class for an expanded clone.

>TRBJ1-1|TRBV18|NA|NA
TGTGCCAGCTCAGAGGGGGGGAACACTGAAGCTTTCTTT
CASSEGGNTEAFF
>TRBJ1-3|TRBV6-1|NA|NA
TGTGCCAGCAGTGCCAGGGGAGTCAGGAACACCATATATTTT
CASSARGVRNTIYF
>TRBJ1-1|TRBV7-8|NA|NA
TGTGCCAGCAGTTCGGTGGGGGGGTTGACTGAAGCTTTCTTT
CASSSVGGLTEAFF
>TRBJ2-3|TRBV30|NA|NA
TGTGCCTGGAGTGTATTGCCCGGGGACCCTTCTAGACGCACAGATACGCAGTATTTT
CAWSVLPGDPSRRTDTQYF
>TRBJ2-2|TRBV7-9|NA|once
TGTGCCAGCAGCTTAGACAGGGTCGGGGACACCGGGGAGCTGTTTTTT
CASSLDRVGDTGELFF
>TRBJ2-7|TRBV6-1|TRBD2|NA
TGTGCCAGCAGACCTAAGCGGGGTTCCTCCTACGAGCAGTACTTC
CASRPKRGSSYEQYF
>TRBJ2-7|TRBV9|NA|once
TGTGCCAGCAGCGTAGGCATAGGAGAGGGGCTGCACTACGAGCAGTACTTC
CASSVGIGEGLHYEQYF
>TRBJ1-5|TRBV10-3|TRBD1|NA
TGTGCCAACCAGGGGGAGGGCAATCAGCCCCAGCATTTT
CANQGEGNQPQHF
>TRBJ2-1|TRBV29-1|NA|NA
TGCAGCGTTGAACTAATGAATGAGCAGTTCTTC
CSVELMNEQFF
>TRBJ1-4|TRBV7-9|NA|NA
TGTGCCAGCAGCTTCGGGAAAACTCCTACTTCCTATGAAAAACTGTTTTTT
CASSFGKTPTSYEKLFF
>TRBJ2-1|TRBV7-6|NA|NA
TGTGCCAGCAGCTTAGGAATTAGAGGAGGCTGGGGCAATGAGCAGTTCTTC
CASSLGIRGGWGNEQFF
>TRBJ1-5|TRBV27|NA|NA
TGTGCCAGCAGCCCGAAGGAGAATCAGCCCCAGCATTTT
CASSPKENQPQHF
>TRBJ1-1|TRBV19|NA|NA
TGTGCCAGTAGTATTGGTAACACTGAAGCTTTCTTT
CASSIGNTEAFF
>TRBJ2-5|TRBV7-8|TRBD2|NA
TGTGCCAGCAGCTTAGGAGGGACTAGGAAAGAGACCCAGTACTTC
CASSLGGTRKETQYF
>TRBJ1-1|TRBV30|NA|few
TGTGCCTGGATACCTTGGGGTAGGTACACTGAAGCTTTCTTT
CAWIPWGRYTEAFF
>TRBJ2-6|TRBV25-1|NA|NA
TGTGCCAGTATGGGGGTATCAGAAGGGGCCAACGTCCTGACTTTC
CASMGVSEGANVLTF
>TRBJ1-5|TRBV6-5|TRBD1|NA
TGTGCCAGCAGTTACGGTCGGGACAGGGGCAATCAGCCCCAGCATTTT
CASSYGRDRGNQPQHF
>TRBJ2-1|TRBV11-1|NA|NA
TGTGCCAGCAGACGTAACCAGGACCCATACAATGAGCAGTTCTTC
CASRRNQDPYNEQFF
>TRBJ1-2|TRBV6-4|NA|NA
TGTGCCAGCAGTGACCTCCCCCGAACGGGTCCTGGGGGTGGCTACACCTTC
CASSDLPRTGPGGGYTF
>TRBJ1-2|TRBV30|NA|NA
TGTGCCTGGAGTCCCCGACCACTCGGGGCCTATGGCTACACCTTC
CAWSPRPLGAYGYTF
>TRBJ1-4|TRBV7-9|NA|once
TGTGCCAGCAGCGTTTGGGGAGAAAAACTGTTTTTT
CASSVWGEKLFF
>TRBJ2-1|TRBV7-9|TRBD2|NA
TGTGCCAGCAGCCCAGGGACTAGCGGGTCCTTAGGGGCCTACAATGAGCAGTTCTTC
CASSPGTSGSLGAYNEQFF
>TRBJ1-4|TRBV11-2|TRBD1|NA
TGTGCCAGCAGCTTAGAACAGGGGGCATGGGAAAAACTGTTTTTT
CASSLEQGAWEKLFF
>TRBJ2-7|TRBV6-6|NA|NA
TGTGCCAGCAGTGGATGGGACACTAACTACGAGCAGTACTTC
CASSGWDTNYEQYF
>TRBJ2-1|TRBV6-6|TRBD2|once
TGTGCCAGCAGCCCTGGGGTAGCGGGAACCTCCCATGAGCAGTTCTTC
CASSPGVAGTSHEQFF
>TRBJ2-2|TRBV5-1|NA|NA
TGCGCCACGGGAAGCGACCCCAACACCGGGGAGCTGTTTTTT
CATGSDPNTGELFF
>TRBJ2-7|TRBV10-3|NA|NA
TGTGCCTTCTCGAATTCAGGGAAAGACTACGAGCAGTACTTC
CAFSNSGKDYEQYF
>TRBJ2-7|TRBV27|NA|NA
TGTGCCAGCAGTTTACCCGGGGACCTCTACGAGCAGTACTTC
CASSLPGDLYEQYF
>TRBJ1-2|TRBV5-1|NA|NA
TGCGCCAGCAGCTTTCTACCAAAGGTGGACTATGGCTACACCTTC
CASSFLPKVDYGYTF
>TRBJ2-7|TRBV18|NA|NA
TGTGCCAGCTCACCAGATCAGGACACAGGTAGCGGCTCCTACGAGCAGTACTTC
CASSPDQDTGSGSYEQYF
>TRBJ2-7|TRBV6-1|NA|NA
TGTGCCAGCAGTGACCTCGGGACTCCCAAGACCTACGAGCAGTACTTC
CASSDLGTPKTYEQYF
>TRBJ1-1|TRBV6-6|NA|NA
TGTGCCAGCAGTTACTCTGGGGCAGGGTACACTGAAGCTTTCTTT
CASSYSGAGYTEAFF
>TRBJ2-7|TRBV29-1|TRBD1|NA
TGCAGCGTTGGTCGGACAGGTGCCTACGAGCAGTACTTC
CSVGRTGAYEQYF
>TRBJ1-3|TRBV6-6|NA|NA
TGTGCCAGCAGTTACGAAGGCAGGGGAAACACCATATATTTT
CASSYEGRGNTIYF
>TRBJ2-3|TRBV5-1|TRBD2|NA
TGCGCCAGCAGCTATGAACTAGCGGGGACAGATACGCAGTATTTT
CASSYELAGTDTQYF
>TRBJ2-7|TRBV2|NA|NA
TGTGCCAGCAGAGTAATCCACCCCTACGAGCAGTACTTC
CASRVIHPYEQYF
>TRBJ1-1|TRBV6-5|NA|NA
TGTGCCAGCAGCCCTAGGCCAGGCTCTGAAGCTTTCTTT
CASSPRPGSEAFF
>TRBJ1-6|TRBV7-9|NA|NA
TGTGCCAGCAGCTTCCGGGGCTCCCCGGAGCTCCACTTT
CASSFRGSPELHF
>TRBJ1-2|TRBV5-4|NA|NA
TGTGCCAGCAGCAAGGAGACACGGACCTATGGCTACACCTTC
CASSKETRTYGYTF
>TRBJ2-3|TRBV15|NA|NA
TGTGCCACCAGCAGAGATCGGACCTACACAGATACGCAGTATTTT
CATSRDRTYTDTQYF
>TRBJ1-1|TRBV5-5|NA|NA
TGTGCCAGCAGCTGGGGGGTAATGAACACTGAAGCTTTCTTT
CASSWGVMNTEAFF
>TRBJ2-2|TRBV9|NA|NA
TGTGCCAGCAGCGTAGGTGCCAGCCCGAACACCGGGGAGCTGTTTTTT
CASSVGASPNTGELFF
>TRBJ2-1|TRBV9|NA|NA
TGTGCCAGCAGCGTAGAACTATTAGGGTACAATGAGCAGTTCTTC
CASSVELLGYNEQFF
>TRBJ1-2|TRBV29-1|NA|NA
TGCAGCGTCCTACAGGGAGTCTATGGCTACACCTTC
CSVLQGVYGYTF
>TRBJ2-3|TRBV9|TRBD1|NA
TGTGCCAGCAGCGCCCGTGCAGGGGGCGGCCCAGATACGCAGTATTTT
CASSARAGGGPDTQYF
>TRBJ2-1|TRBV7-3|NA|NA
TGTGCCAGCAGCCCCGGTGGGGGGCAGTTCTTC
CASSPGGGQFF
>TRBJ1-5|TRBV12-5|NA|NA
TGTGCTAGTGGCCACAGGTTAAGCAATCAGCCCCAGCATTTT
CASGHRLSNQPQHF
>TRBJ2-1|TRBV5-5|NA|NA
TGTGCCAGCAGCTGGAAGGGAGATGAGCAGTTCTTC
CASSWKGDEQFF